The 13 T cell receptor beta chains in this list originate from one sample, sequenced in a study of cytomegalovirus exposure and HLA in healthy donors. The study ran its PCR with 60 Vbeta and 13 Jbeta primers. Generated by immunoSEQ multiplex PCR, the TCRdb table keeps only in-frame clones and is missing some. The sample consists of about 170,000 clones, 80% of them appearing once. Sequenced input: PBMCs. These receptors were collected from a woman aged 50 to 60 in good health and CMV-seropositive.

The chain recombines TRBV7-9 with TRBJ2-3; 9 bases agree with TRBD2. V trimming: 2 bases; J trimming: 3 bases; junction bases outside the gene matches: 3. The CDR3 contains 15 residues. Per the germline V gene, CDR1 is SEHNR and CDR2 is FQNEAQ (reference sequence). CDR3 nucleotide sequence: TGTGCCAGCAGCTTACCTCTAGCGGGAACAGATACGCAGTATTTT. This gives the protein CASSLPLAGTDTQYF.

In its sample, this clone was seen a few times. This chain joins TRBV7-9 and TRBJ2-5; TRBD2 matches at 7 bases. The V and J ends lost 3 bases and 5 bases, in that order; junction bases with no gene match: 3. The germline V gene encodes CDR1 SEHNR and CDR2 FQNEAQ (reference sequence). The CDR3 length is 13 residues. CDR3 sequence reads: CASSFAGVETQYF. The CDR3 DNA is TGTGCCAGCAGCTTTGCGGGAGTGGAGACCCAGTACTTC.

This clone was counted once. This chain joins TRBV19 and TRBJ2-1; 10 positions match TRBD2. J gave up 4 bases and V 6 bases, and 3 bases lay outside the gene matches. The CDR3 has 14 amino acids. The germline gives CDR1 LNHDA, CDR2 SQIVND (reference sequence). DNA for the CDR3: TGTGCCAGTAGGCTAGCGGGAGAGTACAATGAGCAGTTCTTC. Translation: CASRLAGEYNEQFF.

The genes are TRBV4-1 and TRBJ2-7; D is possibly TRBD2 (6 bases). V lost 0 bases, J lost 4 bases, and 16 bases lay in between. The CDR3 length is 16 residues. In germline, CDR1 is MGHRA, CDR2 YSYEKL. In DNA, the CDR3 is TGCGCCAGCAGCCAAGACCTCGGCGGGGAGCCATACGAGCAGTACTTC. Amino acid sequence: CASSQDLGGEPYEQYF.

The rearrangement links TRBV5-4 to TRBJ1-1; 7 positions match TRBD1. The CDR3 consists of 17 residues. Germline CDR1 SGHNT, CDR2 YYREEE (reference sequence). V was pared by 3 bases and J by 5 bases, with 16 bases of the junction left unmatched. CDR3: CASSSPGRGRGRTEAFF. DNA for the CDR3: TGTGCCAGCAGCTCCCCCGGGAGGGGGCGCGGTAGGACTGAAGCTTTCTTT.

About this clone: Other nucleotide sequences from this sample produce the same CDR3. V is TRBV5-1 and J is TRBJ1-1; D uncertain. Germline V gene sequence: CDR1 SGHRS, CDR2 YFSETQ. This CDR3 is 13 amino acids long. V lost 2 bases to trimming and J lost 2 bases, with 7 bases between them. CDR3 in DNA: TGCGCCAGCAGCTTTACAGCCAACACTGAAGCTTTCTTT. It specifies CASSFTANTEAFF.

V is TRBV7-9 and J is TRBJ1-1; 8 bases fit TRBD1. The J segment lost 9 bases and the V segment lost 5 bases, leaving 11 bases of the junction unmatched. The germline gives CDR1 SEHNR, CDR2 FQNEAQ (reference sequence). The CDR3 runs 14 residues. CDR3 nucleotides: TGTGCCAGCAGCCCCCTGGGCGGCAGGGGGCAAGCTTTCTTT. The encoded protein is CASSPLGGRGQAFF.

The chain has TRBV5-1 and TRBJ2-1, with a tentative D call TRBD2 (6 bases). In germline, CDR1 is SGHRS, CDR2 YFSETQ. Trimming shortened V by 6 bases and J by 5 bases, and 18 bases separated the two germline ends. The CDR3 consists of 15 residues. The CDR3 region is CASTLAPSRNNEQFF. The CDR3, as DNA: TGCGCCAGCACGCTAGCGCCTTCAAGAAACAATGAGCAGTTCTTC.

The genes are TRBV30 and TRBJ1-4; D is perhaps TRBD1 (5 bases). With 5 bases removed from V and 4 bases from J, the gap between germline ends came to 14 bases. Germline lookup yields CDR1 GTSNPN and CDR2 SVGIG (reference sequence). The length of the CDR3 is 14 residues. CDR3 residues: CAWGPYRSNEKLFF. As DNA, the CDR3 is TGTGCCTGGGGTCCTTACAGGAGTAATGAAAAACTGTTTTTT. The whole variable domain, filled in from reference TRBV30 and TRBJ1-4, reads SQTIHQWPATLVQPVGSPLSLECTVEGTSNPNLYWYRQAAGRGLQLLFYSVGIGQISSEVPQNLSASRPQDRQFILSSKKLLLSDSGFYLCAWGPYRSNEKLFFGSGTQLSVL.

The chain employs TRBV29-1 and TRBJ2-7; 8 bases map to TRBD2. V trimming: 4 bases; J trimming: 1 base; junction bases outside the gene matches: 6. Germline V gives CDR1 SQVTM, CDR2 ANQGSEA. This CDR3 is 14 amino acids long. The CDR3 DNA sequence: TGCAGCGTTGCTAGCGGGCTGCGATCCTACGAGCAGTACTTC. It specifies CSVASGLRSYEQYF.

Details on this clone: Additional DNA sequences in this sample encode the identical CDR3. V and J are TRBV7-8 and TRBJ1-3; a possible D gene is TRBD1 (5 bases). Germline V gene data show CDR1 as SGHVS and CDR2 as FQNEAQ. The CDR3 runs to 13 residues. V was trimmed by 2 bases and J by 4 bases, leaving 6 bases between them. The CDR3 protein is CASSLRQGNTIYF. In DNA, the CDR3 is TGTGCCAGCAGCTTACGACAGGGAAACACCATATATTTT.

The J gene is TRBJ2-1, the V gene TRBV6-5; 8 nucleotides line up with TRBD2. V trimming: 2 bases; J trimming: 5 bases; junction bases outside the gene matches: 2. This CDR3 region has 14 residues. Germline V gene sequence: CDR1 MNHEY, CDR2 SVGAGI. The CDR3 DNA follows: TGTGCCAGCAGTTACGTACTAGCGGACAATGAGCAGTTCTTC. Translation: CASSYVLADNEQFF.

This clone was counted between two and nine times. The chain has TRBV7-6 and TRBJ2-5; 7 nucleotides line up with TRBD2. The CDR3 has 16 amino acids. Per germline, CDR1 SGHVS and CDR2 FNYEAQ. V dropped 5 bases and J dropped 1; count of bases not matched to a gene: 10. The CDR3 protein is CASSTIGASGQETQYF. Here the CDR3 DNA reads TGTGCCAGCAGCACAATCGGCGCTAGCGGCCAAGAGACCCAGTACTTC.